What follows is one T cell receptor (beta chain) and its context. Germline-derived CDR1 and CDR2 are SGHTA and FQGTGA. The CDR3 extends over 16 amino acids. V lost 0 bases, J lost 4 bases, and 3 bases stayed unmatched. The data originate from a study of blood T cell repertoires in COVID-19. Study as a whole: Acute and convalescent COVID-19 specimens originated in the United States, Italy and Spain. T cells, B-cell-depleted T cells, or PBMCs provided the cDNA or gDNA that served as material.

Method: immunoSEQ multiplex PCR; TCRdb's copy keeps in-frame clones and lacks some. The sample has roughly 300,000 clones; about nine tenths are singletons. Sequences were obtained from peripheral blood. The J gene is TRBJ2-1, the V gene TRBV7-3, with 10 positions matching TRBD2. This receptor was identified in a woman in her 30s with COVID-19, enrolled during active disease. Written as DNA, the CDR3 is TGTGCCAGCAGCTTAACCGGGACTAGCGAATACAATGAGCAGTTCTTC. Translated, it gives CASSLTGTSEYNEQFF.